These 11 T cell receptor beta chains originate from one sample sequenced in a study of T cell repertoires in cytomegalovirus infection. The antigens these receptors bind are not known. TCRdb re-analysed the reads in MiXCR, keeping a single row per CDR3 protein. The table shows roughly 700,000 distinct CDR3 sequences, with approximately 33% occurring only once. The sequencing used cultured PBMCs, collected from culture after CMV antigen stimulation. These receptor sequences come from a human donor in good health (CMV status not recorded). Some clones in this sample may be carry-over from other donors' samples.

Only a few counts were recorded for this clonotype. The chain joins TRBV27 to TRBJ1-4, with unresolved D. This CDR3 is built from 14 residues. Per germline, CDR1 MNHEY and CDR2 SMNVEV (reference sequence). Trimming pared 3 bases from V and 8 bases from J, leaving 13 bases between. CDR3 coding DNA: TGTGCCAGCAGTTTTAGTGGAAGCAGAGAAAAACTGTTTTTT. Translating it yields CASSFSGSREKLFF.

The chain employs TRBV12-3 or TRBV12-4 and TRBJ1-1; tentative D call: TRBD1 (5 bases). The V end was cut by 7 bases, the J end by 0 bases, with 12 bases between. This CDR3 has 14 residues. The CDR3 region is CASNYPGLNTEAFF. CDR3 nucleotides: TGTGCCAGCAACTACCCAGGGTTGAACACTGAAGCTTTCTTT.

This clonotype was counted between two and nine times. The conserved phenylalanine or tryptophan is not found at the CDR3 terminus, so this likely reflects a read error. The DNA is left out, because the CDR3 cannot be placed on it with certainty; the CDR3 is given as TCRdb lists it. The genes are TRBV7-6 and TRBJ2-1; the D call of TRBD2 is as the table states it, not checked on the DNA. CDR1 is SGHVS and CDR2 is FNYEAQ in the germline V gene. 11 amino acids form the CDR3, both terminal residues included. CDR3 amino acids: CASSLGLAGFV.

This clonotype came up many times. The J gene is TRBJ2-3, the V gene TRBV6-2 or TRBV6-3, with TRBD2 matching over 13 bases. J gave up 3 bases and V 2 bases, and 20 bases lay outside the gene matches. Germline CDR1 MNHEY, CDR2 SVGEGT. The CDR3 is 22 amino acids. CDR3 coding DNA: TGTGCCAGCAGTTACCGGAGAGTAGGACTAGCGGGAGACCATCGGAGGACAGATACGCAGTATTTT. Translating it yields CASSYRRVGLAGDHRRTDTQYF.

The CDR3: CASSLGQADTGELFF. CDR3 nucleotide sequence: TGCGCCAGCAGCTTGGGACAGGCCGACACCGGGGAGCTGTTTTTT. J is TRBJ2-2 and V is TRBV5-1; D possibly corresponds to TRBD1 (6 bases). The CDR3 runs 15 residues. Germline-derived CDR1 and CDR2 are SGHRS and YFSETQ. V lost 0 bases, J lost 3 bases, and 9 bases lay in between.

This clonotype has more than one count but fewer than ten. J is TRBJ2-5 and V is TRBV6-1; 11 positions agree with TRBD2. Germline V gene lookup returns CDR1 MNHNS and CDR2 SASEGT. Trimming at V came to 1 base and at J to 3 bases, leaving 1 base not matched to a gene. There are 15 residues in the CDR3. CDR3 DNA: TGTGCCAGCAGTGAAGTGACTAGCGGGAAAGAGACCCAGTACTTC. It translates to CASSEVTSGKETQYF.

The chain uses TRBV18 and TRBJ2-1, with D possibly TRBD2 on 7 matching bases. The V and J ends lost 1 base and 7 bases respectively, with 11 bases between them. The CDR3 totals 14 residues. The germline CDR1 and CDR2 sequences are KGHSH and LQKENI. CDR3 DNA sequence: TGTGCCAGCTCACCACACGGGGGGCTAAATGAGCAGTTCTTC. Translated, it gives CASSPHGGLNEQFF.

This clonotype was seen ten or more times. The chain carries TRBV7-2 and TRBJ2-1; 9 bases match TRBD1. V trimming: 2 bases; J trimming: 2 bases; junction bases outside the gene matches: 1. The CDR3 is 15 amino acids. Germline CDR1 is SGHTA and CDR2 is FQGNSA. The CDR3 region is CASSLRTGAYNEQFF. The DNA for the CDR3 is TGTGCCAGCAGCTTACGGACAGGGGCCTACAATGAGCAGTTCTTC. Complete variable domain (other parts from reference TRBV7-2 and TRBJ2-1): GAGVSQSPSNKVTEKGKDVELRCDPISGHTALYWYRQSLGQGLEFLIYFQGNSAPDKSGLPSDRFSAERTGGSVSTLTIQRTQQEDSAVYLCASSLRTGAYNEQFFGPGTRLTVL.

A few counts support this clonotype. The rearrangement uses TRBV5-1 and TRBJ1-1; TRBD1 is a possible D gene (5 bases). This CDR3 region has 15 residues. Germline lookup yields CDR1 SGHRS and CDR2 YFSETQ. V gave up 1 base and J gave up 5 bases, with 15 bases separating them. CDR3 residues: CASSLIGALGTEAFF. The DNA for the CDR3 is TGCGCCAGCAGCTTGATCGGGGCCCTAGGAACTGAAGCTTTCTTT.

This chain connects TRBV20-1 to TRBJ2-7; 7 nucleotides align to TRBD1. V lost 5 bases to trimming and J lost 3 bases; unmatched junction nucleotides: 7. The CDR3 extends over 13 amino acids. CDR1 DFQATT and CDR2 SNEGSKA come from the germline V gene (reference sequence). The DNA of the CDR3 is TGCAGTGCTGAACAGGGGACCAACTACGAGCAGTACTTC. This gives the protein CSAEQGTNYEQYF.

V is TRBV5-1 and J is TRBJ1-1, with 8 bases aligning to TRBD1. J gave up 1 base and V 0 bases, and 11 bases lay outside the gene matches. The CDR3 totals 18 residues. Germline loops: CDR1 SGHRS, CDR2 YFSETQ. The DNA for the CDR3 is TGCGCCAGCAGCTTGGAGTGGTTTGCCGGACAGGGGAACACTGAAGCTTTCTTT. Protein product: CASSLEWFAGQGNTEAFF.